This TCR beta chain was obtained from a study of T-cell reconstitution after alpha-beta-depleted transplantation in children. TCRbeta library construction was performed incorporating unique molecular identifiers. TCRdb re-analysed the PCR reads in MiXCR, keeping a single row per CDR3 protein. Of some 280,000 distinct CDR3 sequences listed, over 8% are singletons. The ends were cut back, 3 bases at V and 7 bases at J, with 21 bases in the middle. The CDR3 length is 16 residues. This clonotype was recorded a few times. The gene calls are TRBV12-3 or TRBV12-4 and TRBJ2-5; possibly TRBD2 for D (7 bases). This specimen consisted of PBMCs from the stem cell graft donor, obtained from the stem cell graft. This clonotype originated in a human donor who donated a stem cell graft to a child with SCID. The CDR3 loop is CASSLGIGGAFSTQYF. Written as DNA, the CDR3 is TGTGCCAGCAGTTTGGGTATAGGGGGGGCCTTTTCGACCCAGTACTTC.